Given below is one TCR beta chain in context. What it binds is not known. This entry comes from a study of cytomegalovirus exposure and HLA in healthy donors. Findings of the study overall: Presence/absence analyses took donor sequencing depth as roughly uniform. CMV antigen specificity of a few CMV-associated chains was confirmed in vitro.

From germline, CDR1 is SGHNT and CDR2 YYREEE (reference sequence). The CDR3 contains 14 residues. The V segment lost 4 bases and the J segment 7 bases; nucleotides outside the gene matches: 7. The PCR employed 60 Vbeta primers together with 13 Jbeta primers. The protocol was immunoSEQ multiplex PCR, while the TCRdb copy is restricted to in-frame clones and leaves out a portion. The sample shows about 140,000 clones, approximately 83% of them seen only once. The receptor was derived from a male donor in good health and CMV-seronegative. Sample: PBMCs. The rearrangement joins TRBV5-4 to TRBJ2-5; TRBD1 aligns across 10 bases. In DNA form, the CDR3 reads TGTGCCAGCAGCACCCGGGACAGGGGATCGACCCAGTACTTC. Translated: CASSTRDRGSTQYF.